Presented here are 2 T cell receptor beta chains from one specimen sequenced in a study of T-cell memory formation after mild COVID-19. TCRdb recomputed calls from the 5' RACE reads with MiXCR, one row per CDR3 protein. The table lists approximately 500,000 distinct CDR3 sequences, roughly 25% of them singletons. Material for sequencing was PBMCs or a T cell subset sorted from them (not recorded which). All receptors derive from an adult woman who had mild COVID-19 (a few samples of this study predate the infection). Cell type and time point are not known.

There are a few counts of this clonotype. The chain couples TRBV20-1 to TRBJ1-2, with D uncertain. CDR1 is DFQATT and CDR2 is SNEGSKA in the germline V gene (reference sequence). CDR3 length equals 14 residues. V dropped 3 bases and J dropped 2 bases, with 13 bases sitting between them. CDR3: CSASYFTPNYGYTF. The CDR3 nucleotides are TGCAGTGCTAGCTACTTCACACCAAACTATGGCTACACCTTC.

Comments on this clonotype: An end of the junction does not agree with germline; a read error may underlie this. CDR3 in DNA: TGCAGCGTTGAATGGGACAGGCCCGTCTTC. This encodes CSVEWDRPVF. The V gene is TRBV29-1, the J gene TRBJ2-5; 8 bases fit TRBD1. This CDR3 is built from 10 residues. Germline values: CDR1 SQVTM, CDR2 ANQGSEA.